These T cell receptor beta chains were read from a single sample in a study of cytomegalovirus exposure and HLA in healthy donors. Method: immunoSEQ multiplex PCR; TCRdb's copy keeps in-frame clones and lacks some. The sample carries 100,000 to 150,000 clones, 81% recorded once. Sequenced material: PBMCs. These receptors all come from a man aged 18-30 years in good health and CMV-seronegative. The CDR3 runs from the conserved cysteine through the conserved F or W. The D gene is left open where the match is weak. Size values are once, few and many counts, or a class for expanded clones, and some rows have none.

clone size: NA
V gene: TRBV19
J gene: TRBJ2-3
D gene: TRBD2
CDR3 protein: CASSLLAGAVTDTQYF
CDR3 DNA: TGTGCCAGTAGTCTCCTAGCGGGGGCCGTAACAGATACGCAGTATTTT

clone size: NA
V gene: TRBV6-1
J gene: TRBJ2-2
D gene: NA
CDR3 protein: CASRAGWTGELFF
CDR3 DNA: TGTGCCAGCAGGGCAGGGTGGACCGGGGAGCTGTTTTTT

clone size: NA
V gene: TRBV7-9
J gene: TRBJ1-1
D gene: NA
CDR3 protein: CSSSLQFRDTEAFF
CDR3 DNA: TGTTCCAGCAGCTTACAATTCAGGGACACTGAAGCTTTCTTT

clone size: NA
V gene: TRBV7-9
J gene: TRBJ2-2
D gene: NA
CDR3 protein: CASSLGSGELFF
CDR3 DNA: TGTGCCAGCAGCTTAGGCAGCGGGGAGCTGTTTTTT

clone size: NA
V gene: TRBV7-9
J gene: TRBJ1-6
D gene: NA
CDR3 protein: CASSLVGGSYNSPLHF
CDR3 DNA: TGTGCCAGCAGCTTAGTCGGGGGCTCCTATAATTCACCCCTCCACTTT

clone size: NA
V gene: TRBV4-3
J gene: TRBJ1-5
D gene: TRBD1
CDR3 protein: CASSQDLQGNQPQHF
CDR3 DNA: TGCGCCAGCAGCCAAGATCTACAGGGGAATCAGCCCCAGCATTTT

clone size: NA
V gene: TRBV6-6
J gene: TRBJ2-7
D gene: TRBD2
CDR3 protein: CASSYGTSGASEQYF
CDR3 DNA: TGTGCCAGCAGTTATGGGACTAGCGGGGCCTCCGAGCAGTACTTC

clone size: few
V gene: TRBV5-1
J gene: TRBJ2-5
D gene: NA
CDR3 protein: CASSLTGRETQYF
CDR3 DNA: TGCGCCAGCAGCTTGACGGGGAGAGAGACCCAGTACTTC

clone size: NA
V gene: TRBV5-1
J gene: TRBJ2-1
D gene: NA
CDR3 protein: CASSEGGPENEQFF
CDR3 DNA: TGCGCCAGCAGTGAGGGGGGGCCTGAAAATGAGCAGTTCTTC

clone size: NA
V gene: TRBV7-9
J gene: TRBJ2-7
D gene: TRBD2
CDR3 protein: CSSSSGRGEQYF
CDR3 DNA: TGTTCCAGCAGCTCAGGGAGGGGCGAGCAGTACTTC

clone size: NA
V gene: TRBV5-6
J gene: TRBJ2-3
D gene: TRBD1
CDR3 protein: CASSLGFGTGADTQYF
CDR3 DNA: TGTGCCAGCAGCTTGGGATTCGGGACAGGGGCCGATACGCAGTATTTT

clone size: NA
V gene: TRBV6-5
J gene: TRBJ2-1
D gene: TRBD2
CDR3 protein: CASRPTGGKYNEQFF
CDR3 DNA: TGTGCCAGCAGGCCCACCGGGGGGAAATACAATGAGCAGTTCTTC

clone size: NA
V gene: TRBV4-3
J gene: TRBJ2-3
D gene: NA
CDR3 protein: CASSQDWTNTDTQYF
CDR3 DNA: TGCGCCAGCAGCCAAGATTGGACTAACACAGATACGCAGTATTTT

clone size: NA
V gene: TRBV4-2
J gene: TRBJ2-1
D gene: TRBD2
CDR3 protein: CASSQDLAGGPVEQFF
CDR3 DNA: TGTGCCAGCAGCCAAGATTTGGCGGGGGGGCCAGTTGAGCAGTTCTTC

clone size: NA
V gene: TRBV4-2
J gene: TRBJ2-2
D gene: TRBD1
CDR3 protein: CASGLEGTGGTGELFF
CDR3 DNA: TGTGCCAGCGGCCTGGAAGGGACAGGGGGCACCGGGGAGCTGTTTTTT

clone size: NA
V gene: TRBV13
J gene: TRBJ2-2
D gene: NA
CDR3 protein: CASSLVSTGELFF
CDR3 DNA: TGTGCCAGCAGCTTAGTCAGCACCGGGGAGCTGTTTTTT

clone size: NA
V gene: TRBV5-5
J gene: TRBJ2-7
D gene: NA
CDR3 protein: CASSLGIGTSPYEQYF
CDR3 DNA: TGTGCCAGCAGCTTGGGTATCGGGACATCCCCCTACGAGCAGTACTTC

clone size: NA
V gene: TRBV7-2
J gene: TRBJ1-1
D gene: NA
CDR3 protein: CASSRGYTEAFF
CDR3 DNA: TGTGCCAGCAGCCGGGGGTACACTGAAGCTTTCTTT

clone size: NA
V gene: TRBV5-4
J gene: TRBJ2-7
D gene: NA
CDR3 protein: CASSLGQALYEQYF
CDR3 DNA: TGTGCCAGCAGCTTGGGGCAGGCTCTCTACGAGCAGTACTTC

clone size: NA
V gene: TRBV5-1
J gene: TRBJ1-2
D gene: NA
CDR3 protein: CASSRLGAGGYTF
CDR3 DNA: TGCGCCAGCAGCAGGTTGGGGGCTGGTGGCTACACCTTC

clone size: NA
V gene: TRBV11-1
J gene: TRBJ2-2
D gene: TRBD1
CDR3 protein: CASSWTGAGELFF
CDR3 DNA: TGTGCCAGCAGCTGGACAGGTGCCGGGGAGCTGTTTTTT

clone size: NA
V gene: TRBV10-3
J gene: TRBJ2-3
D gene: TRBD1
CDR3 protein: CAISLGQENADTQYF
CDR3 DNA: TGTGCCATCAGTTTGGGACAGGAAAACGCAGATACGCAGTATTTT

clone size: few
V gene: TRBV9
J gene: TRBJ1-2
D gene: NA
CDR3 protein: CASSVDGDSEGYTF
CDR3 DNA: TGTGCCAGCAGCGTAGACGGGGATTCCGAGGGCTACACCTTC

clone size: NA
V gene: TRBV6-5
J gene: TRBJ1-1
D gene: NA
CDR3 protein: CASSLEGPRTEAFF
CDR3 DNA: TGTGCCAGCAGCTTGGAGGGGCCGAGGACTGAAGCTTTCTTT

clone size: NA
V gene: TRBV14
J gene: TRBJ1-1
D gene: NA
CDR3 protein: CASSLTGSPEAFF
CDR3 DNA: TGTGCCAGCAGCCTAACAGGGAGCCCTGAAGCTTTCTTT

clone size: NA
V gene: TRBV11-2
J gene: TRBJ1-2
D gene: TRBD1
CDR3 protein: CASSSSDRVKLYGYTF
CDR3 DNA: TGTGCCAGCAGCTCCTCGGACAGGGTCAAACTTTATGGCTACACCTTC

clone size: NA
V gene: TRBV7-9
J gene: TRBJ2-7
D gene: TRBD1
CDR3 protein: CASSFQGAGYYEQYF
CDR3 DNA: TGTGCCAGCAGCTTTCAGGGGGCAGGTTACTACGAGCAGTACTTC

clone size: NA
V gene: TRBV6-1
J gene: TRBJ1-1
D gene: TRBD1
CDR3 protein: CASSWTGWLNTEAFF
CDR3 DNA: TGTGCCAGCAGTTGGACAGGATGGCTGAACACTGAAGCTTTCTTT

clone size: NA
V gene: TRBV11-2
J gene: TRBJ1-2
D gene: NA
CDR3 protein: CASRSPGDSYGYTF
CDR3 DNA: TGTGCCAGCAGATCCCCGGGCGACAGCTATGGCTACACCTTC

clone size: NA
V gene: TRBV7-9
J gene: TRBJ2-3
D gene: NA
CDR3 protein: CASSLGQTSTDTQYF
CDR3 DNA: TGTGCCAGCAGCTTAGGCCAGACTAGCACAGATACGCAGTATTTT

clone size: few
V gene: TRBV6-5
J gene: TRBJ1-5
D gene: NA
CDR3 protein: CASSPTGLGNQPQHF
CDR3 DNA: TGTGCCAGCAGCCCGACAGGCTTGGGGAATCAGCCCCAGCATTTT

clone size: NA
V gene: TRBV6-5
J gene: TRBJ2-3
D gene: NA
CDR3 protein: CASSRGTDTQYF
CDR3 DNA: TGTGCCAGCAGTCGCGGAACAGATACGCAGTATTTT

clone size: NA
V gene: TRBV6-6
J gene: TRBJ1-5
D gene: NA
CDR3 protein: CASSHRDSNQPQHF
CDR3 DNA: TGTGCCAGCAGTCACAGGGATAGCAATCAGCCCCAGCATTTT

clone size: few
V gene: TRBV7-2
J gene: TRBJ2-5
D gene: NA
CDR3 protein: CASSYGGGLRETQYF
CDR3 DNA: TGTGCCAGCAGCTATGGGGGGGGCCTTAGAGAGACCCAGTACTTC

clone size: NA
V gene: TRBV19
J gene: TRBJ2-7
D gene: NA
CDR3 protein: CASSIDQGSYEQYF
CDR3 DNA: TGTGCCAGTAGTATAGATCAGGGTTCCTACGAGCAGTACTTC

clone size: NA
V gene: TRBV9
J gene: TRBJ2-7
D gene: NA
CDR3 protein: CASSVKAGLSYEQYF
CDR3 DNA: TGTGCCAGCAGCGTAAAGGCAGGCCTCTCCTACGAGCAGTACTTC

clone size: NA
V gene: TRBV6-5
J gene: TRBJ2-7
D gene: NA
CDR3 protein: CASSAGQPSYEQYF
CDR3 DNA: TGTGCCAGCAGTGCGGGACAGCCCTCCTACGAGCAGTACTTC

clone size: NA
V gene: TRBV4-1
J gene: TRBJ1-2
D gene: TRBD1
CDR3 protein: CASSQDPGGKSYGYTF
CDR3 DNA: TGCGCCAGCAGCCAAGATCCAGGGGGGAAATCCTATGGCTACACCTTC

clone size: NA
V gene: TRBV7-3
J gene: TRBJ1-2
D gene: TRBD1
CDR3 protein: CASSPDRANYGYTF
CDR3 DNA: TGTGCCAGCAGTCCCGACAGGGCTAACTATGGCTACACCTTC

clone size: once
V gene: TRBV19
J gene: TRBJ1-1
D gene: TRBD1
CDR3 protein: CASSRWGQGGAEAFF
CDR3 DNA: TGTGCCAGTAGCCGATGGGGACAGGGGGGGGCTGAAGCTTTCTTT